The rows below give T cell receptor beta chains drawn from one sample of a study of OX40 agonist ivuxolimab in advanced cancers. Clones were sequenced by immunoSEQ multiplex PCR, and TCRdb holds only the in-frame ones, with some missing. The sample contains 80,000 or so clones, more than 70% of which appear only once. The specimen comprised CD4+ or CD8+ T cells sorted from blood, sampled in a trial of the OX40 agonist ivuxolimab. The source of these receptors is an adult with an advanced solid tumor such as melanoma, head and neck, liver or kidney cancer. The CDR3 runs from the conserved cysteine through the conserved F or W. A D gene is named only where the DNA matches it firmly. Only some rows state a clone size, as once, few, many or a class for expanded clones.

V	J	D	size	DNA	CDR3
TRBV5-1	TRBJ2-7	-	-	TGCGCCAGCAGCTTGGATGGCGGGGACCCCTACGAGCAGTACTTC	CASSLDGGDPYEQYF
TRBV29-1	TRBJ1-1	-	-	TGCAGCGTTGGGGGACGGACGAACACTGAAGCTTTCTTT	CSVGGRTNTEAFF
TRBV7-2	TRBJ1-1	-	-	TGTGCCAGCAGCTCAACCATTGAAGCTTTCTTT	CASSSTIEAFF
TRBV9	TRBJ1-1	-	-	TGTGCCAGCAGCGTGGGAGACAAGAACACTGAAGCTTTCTTT	CASSVGDKNTEAFF
TRBV6-1	TRBJ2-3	-	-	TGTGCCAGCAGTCACTCTCCGGATACGCAGTATTTT	CASSHSPDTQYF
TRBV7-3	TRBJ2-1	TRBD2	-	TGTGCCAGCAGCTTTAGCGGGGGGGCACGGGAGCAGTTCTTC	CASSFSGGAREQFF
TRBV7-2	TRBJ2-3	-	-	TGTGCCAGCAGCTTCGGTTCTGACGGGGGCGCAGATACGCAGTATTTT	CASSFGSDGGADTQYF
TRBV28	TRBJ1-6	-	-	TGTGCCAGCAGTGCGGAATTGGGTTCACCCCTCCACTTT	CASSAELGSPLHF
TRBV2	TRBJ1-5	-	-	TGTGCCAGCAGTGAAGCTGAAGGGACCTTCGGGCAGCCCCAGCATTTT	CASSEAEGTFGQPQHF
TRBV27	TRBJ1-2	-	-	TGTGCCAGCAGTTTCGATGGGGGTAACTATGGCTACACCTTC	CASSFDGGNYGYTF
TRBV6-1	TRBJ1-3	-	-	TGTGCCAGCAGTGTGTGGCTGAACTCTGGAAACACCATATATTTT	CASSVWLNSGNTIYF
TRBV29-1	TRBJ1-1	-	once	TGCAGCGTTGACCCTCAGGGAACTGAAGCTTTCTTT	CSVDPQGTEAFF
TRBV4-2	TRBJ1-1	-	-	TGTGCCAGCAGCCAAGACTTGGGGATCGACACTGAAGCTTTCTTT	CASSQDLGIDTEAFF
TRBV7-9	TRBJ2-1	-	many	TGTGCCAGCAGCTTATCCGGACCGCACAATGAGCAGTTCTTC	CASSLSGPHNEQFF
TRBV5-6	TRBJ2-1	TRBD2	-	TGTGCCAGCAGCTCGGGACTAGCGGGGATTGCTAATGAGCAGTTCTTC	CASSSGLAGIANEQFF
TRBV19	TRBJ2-3	TRBD1	-	TGTGCCAGTAGGACGACAGGGGGCTTAAGCACAGATACGCAGTATTTT	CASRTTGGLSTDTQYF
TRBV28	TRBJ1-4	-	-	TGTGCCAGCAGTCCCCCCATCGACCGACCTAATGAGAAACTGTTTTTT	CASSPPIDRPNEKLFF
TRBV28	TRBJ1-3	-	-	TGTGCCAGCCGAAGAAGCGAGAGCTCTGGAAACACCATATATTTT	CASRRSESSGNTIYF
TRBV6-5	TRBJ2-5	TRBD1	once	TGTGCCAGCAGTTACGACAGGGATCAAGAGACCCAGTACTTC	CASSYDRDQETQYF
TRBV5-4	TRBJ2-5	TRBD2	-	TGTGCCAGCAGCTCTCCCGGGACTAGTTCACGGGAGACCCAGTACTTC	CASSSPGTSSRETQYF
TRBV11-2	TRBJ2-7	TRBD1	-	TGTGCCAGCAGCCGGGGACAGGGGAACTACGAGCAGTACTTC	CASSRGQGNYEQYF
TRBV2	TRBJ2-5	-	-	TGTGCCAGCAGGGCCGGGACATCTCAAGAGACCCAGTACTTC	CASRAGTSQETQYF
TRBV30	TRBJ1-1	-	few	TGTGCCTGGAGTGGTGGCAAGAACACTGAAGCTTTCTTT	CAWSGGKNTEAFF
TRBV4-1	TRBJ1-1	-	-	TGCGCCAGCAGCCAAGATTGGGGGGCAGCTGAAGCTTTCTTT	CASSQDWGAAEAFF
TRBV28	TRBJ2-7	-	-	TGTGCCAGCAAACCTCAGGACAGGGAGGGCGAGCAGTACTTC	CASKPQDREGEQYF
TRBV2	TRBJ1-5	TRBD1	-	TGTGCCAGCAGTGAACACAGGGGAACTTATCAGCCCCAGCATTTT	CASSEHRGTYQPQHF
TRBV27	TRBJ2-7	-	-	TGTGCCAGCAGTTTAAGGGCGGACGGCTTCTACGAGCAGTACTTC	CASSLRADGFYEQYF
TRBV6-6	TRBJ1-6	-	once	TGTGCCAGCAGCTCCAATTCACCCCTCCACTTT	CASSSNSPLHF
TRBV5-1	TRBJ1-2	-	once	TGCGCCAGCAGGTACGACCTGAACTATGGCTACACCTTC	CASRYDLNYGYTF
TRBV7-3	TRBJ1-1	-	-	TGTGCCAGCAGCTTAAATAGTGAGGGAAAAGCTTTCTTT	CASSLNSEGKAFF
TRBV5-1	TRBJ2-3	-	once	TGCGCCAGCAGCCTTGAGGGGGGGCTTGAAGATACGCAGTATTTT	CASSLEGGLEDTQYF
TRBV7-2	TRBJ2-7	-	-	TGTGCCAGCAGCTTAGGGGGGTGGGTCGGCGAGCAGTACTTC	CASSLGGWVGEQYF
TRBV19	TRBJ1-1	-	once	TGTGCCAGTAGTATTAATGGCATGAACACTGAAGCTTTCTTT	CASSINGMNTEAFF
TRBV18	TRBJ1-3	TRBD1	-	TGTGCCAGCCTCGGGACAGCTTCTGGAAACACCATATATTTT	CASLGTASGNTIYF
TRBV30	TRBJ1-3	-	-	TGTGCCTGGAGTCGACCCGCGTCCCCTTCTGGAAACACCATATATTTT	CAWSRPASPSGNTIYF
TRBV5-6	TRBJ1-1	TRBD1	-	TGTGCCAGCAGCTTGTATTTTCGACAGGGCTACACTGAAGCTTTCTTT	CASSLYFRQGYTEAFF
TRBV12-5	TRBJ2-1	-	-	TGTGCTAGTGGGCCGCAAGGGGGTGGGGATGAGCAGTTCTTC	CASGPQGGGDEQFF
TRBV2	TRBJ2-1	-	few	TGTGCCAGCAGGGAAGGGTACAATGAGCAGTTCTTC	CASREGYNEQFF
TRBV7-9	TRBJ1-4	-	once	TGTGCCAGCAGCTTAGGACGAGGTAGAGGTGAAAAACTGTTTTTT	CASSLGRGRGEKLFF
TRBV2	TRBJ2-5	TRBD2	-	TGTGCCACGGGACTAGCGGCGGAGACCCAGTACTTC	CATGLAAETQYF
TRBV5-5	TRBJ1-2	-	-	TGTGCCAGCAGCTTGGGCGGCAGGGGCTATGGCTACACCTTC	CASSLGGRGYGYTF
TRBV6-5	TRBJ1-1	TRBD1	-	TGTGCCAGCAGTTACTATTCCAGGGGGCGAACTGAAGCTTTCTTT	CASSYYSRGRTEAFF